Reported below is one T cell receptor beta chain. Participants spanned ages about 18 to 89 years and resided in about 25 US areas. Allocation to cohorts depended on clinical history reported by the participants. The data stem from a study of blood T cell repertoires in COVID-19. As for the study in general: T cells, B-cell-depleted T cells, or PBMCs supplied cDNA or gDNA.

Produced via immunoSEQ multiplex PCR; TCRdb's table is partial and in-frame only. Among 120,000 to 150,000 clones listed, approximately 85% were seen once. This receptor was obtained from a woman in her fifties or sixties with acute COVID-19. The specimen was PBMCs or T cells enriched from blood (not recorded which).

The CDR3 reads CASSLETSGYNEQFF. DNA for the CDR3: TGCGCCAGCAGCTTGGAGACTAGCGGCTACAATGAGCAGTTCTTC. The chain uses TRBV5-1 and TRBJ2-1, with 9 nucleotides matching TRBD2. Looked up from germline, CDR1 is SGHRS and CDR2 is YFSETQ. The CDR3 has 15 residues. After removal of 0 bases from V and 3 bases from J, the junction contained 1 base not matched to a gene.